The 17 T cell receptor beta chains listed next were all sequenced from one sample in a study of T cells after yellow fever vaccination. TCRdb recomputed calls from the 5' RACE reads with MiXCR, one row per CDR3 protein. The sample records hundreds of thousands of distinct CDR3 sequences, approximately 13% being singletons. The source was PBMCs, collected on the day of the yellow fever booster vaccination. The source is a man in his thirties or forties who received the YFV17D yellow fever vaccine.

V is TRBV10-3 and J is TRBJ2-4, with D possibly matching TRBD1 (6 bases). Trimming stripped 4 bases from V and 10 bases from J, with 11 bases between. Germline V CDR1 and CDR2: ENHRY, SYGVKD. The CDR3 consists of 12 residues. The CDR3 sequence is CAISVQGQIQYF. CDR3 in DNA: TGTGCCATCAGTGTCCAGGGGCAAATTCAGTACTTC.

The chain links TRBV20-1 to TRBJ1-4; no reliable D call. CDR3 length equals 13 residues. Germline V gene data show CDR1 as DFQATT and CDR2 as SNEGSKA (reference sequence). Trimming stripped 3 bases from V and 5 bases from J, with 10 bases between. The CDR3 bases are TGCAGTGCTAGCAAGGAGAGCAATGAAAAACTGTTTTTT. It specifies CSASKESNEKLFF.

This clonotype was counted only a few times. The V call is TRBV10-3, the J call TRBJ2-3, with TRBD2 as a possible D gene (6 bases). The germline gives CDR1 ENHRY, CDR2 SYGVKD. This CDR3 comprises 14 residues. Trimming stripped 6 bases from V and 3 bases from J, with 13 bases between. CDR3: CAIRGEEWTDTQYF. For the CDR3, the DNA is TGTGCCATCAGGGGGGAGGAGTGGACAGATACGCAGTATTTT.

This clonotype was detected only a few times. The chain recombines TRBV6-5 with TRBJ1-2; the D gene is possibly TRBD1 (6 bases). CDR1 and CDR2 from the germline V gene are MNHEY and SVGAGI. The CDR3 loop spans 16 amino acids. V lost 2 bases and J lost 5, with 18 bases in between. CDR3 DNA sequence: TGTGCCAGCAGTTACCTTCCAAAGGGGGGGACGTATGGCTACACCTTC. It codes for CASSYLPKGGTYGYTF.

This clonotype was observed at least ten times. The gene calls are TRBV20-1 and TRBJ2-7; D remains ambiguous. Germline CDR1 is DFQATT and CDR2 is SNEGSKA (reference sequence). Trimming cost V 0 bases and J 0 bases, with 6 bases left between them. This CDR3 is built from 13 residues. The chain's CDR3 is CSARDPSSYEQYF. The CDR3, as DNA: TGCAGTGCTAGAGATCCGAGCTCCTACGAGCAGTACTTC.

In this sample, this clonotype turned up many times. The DNA of the CDR3 is TGCAGCGTTGAGGTCCAGGCGGCCGAGCAGTTCTTC. This translates into CSVEVQAAEQFF. The V call is TRBV29-1, the J call TRBJ2-1, with no clear D. Germline V CDR1 and CDR2: SQVTM, ANQGSEA. Trimming took off 3 bases at V and 10 bases at J, with 13 bases between the two ends. This CDR3 has 12 amino acids.

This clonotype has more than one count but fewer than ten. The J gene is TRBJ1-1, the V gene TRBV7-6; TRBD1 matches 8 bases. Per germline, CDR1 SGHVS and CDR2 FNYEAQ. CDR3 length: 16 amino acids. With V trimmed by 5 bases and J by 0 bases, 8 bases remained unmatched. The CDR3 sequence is CASSKGQASLNTEAFF. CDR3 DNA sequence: TGTGCCAGCAGCAAGGGACAGGCGTCTCTGAACACTGAAGCTTTCTTT. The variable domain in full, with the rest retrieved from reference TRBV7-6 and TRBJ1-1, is GAGVSQSPRYKVTKRGQDVALRCDPISGHVSLYWYRQALGQGPEFLTYFNYEAQQDKSGLPNDRFSAERPEGSISTLTIQRTEQRDSAMYRCASSKGQASLNTEAFFGQGTRLTVV.

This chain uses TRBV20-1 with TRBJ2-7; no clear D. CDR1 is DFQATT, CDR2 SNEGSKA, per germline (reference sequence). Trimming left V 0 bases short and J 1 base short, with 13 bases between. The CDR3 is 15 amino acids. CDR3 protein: CSARDTQHPSYEQYF. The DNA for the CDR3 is TGCAGTGCTAGAGATACACAGCACCCTTCCTACGAGCAGTACTTC.

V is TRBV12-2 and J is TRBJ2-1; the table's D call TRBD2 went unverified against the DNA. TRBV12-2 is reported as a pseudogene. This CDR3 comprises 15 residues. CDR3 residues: CASPTSGRAKNEQFF. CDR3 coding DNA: TGTGCAAGCCCCACTAGCGGGAGGGCGAAGAATGAGCAGTTCTTC.

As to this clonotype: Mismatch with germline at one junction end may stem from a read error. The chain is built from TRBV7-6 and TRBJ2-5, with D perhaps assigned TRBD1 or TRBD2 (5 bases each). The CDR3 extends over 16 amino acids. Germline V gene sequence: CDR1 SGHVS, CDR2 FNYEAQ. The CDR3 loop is CTSSANVGQGEETQYF. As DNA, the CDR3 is TGTACCAGCAGTGCTAACGTCGGGCAGGGAGAGGAGACCCAGTACTTC.

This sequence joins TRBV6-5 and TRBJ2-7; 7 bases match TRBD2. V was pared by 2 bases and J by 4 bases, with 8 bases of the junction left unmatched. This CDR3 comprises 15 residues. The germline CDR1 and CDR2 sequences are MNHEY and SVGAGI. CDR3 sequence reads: CASSYQAGDSYEQYF. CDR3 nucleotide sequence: TGTGCCAGCAGTTACCAGGCGGGAGACTCATACGAGCAGTACTTC.

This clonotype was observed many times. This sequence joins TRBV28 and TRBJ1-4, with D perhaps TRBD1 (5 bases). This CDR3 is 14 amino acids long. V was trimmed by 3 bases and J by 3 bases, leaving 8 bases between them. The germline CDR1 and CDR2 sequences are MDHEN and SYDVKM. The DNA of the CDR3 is TGTGCCAGCAGTTTCCCCAGGGCTAATGAAAAACTGTTTTTT. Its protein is CASSFPRANEKLFF.

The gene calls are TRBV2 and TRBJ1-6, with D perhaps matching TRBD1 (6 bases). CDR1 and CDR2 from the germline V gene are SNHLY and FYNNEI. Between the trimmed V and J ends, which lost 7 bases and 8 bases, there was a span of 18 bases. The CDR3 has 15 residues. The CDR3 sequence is CASTGGGGQYSPLHF. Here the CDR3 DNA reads TGTGCCAGCACTGGGGGCGGGGGTCAGTATTCACCCCTCCACTTT.

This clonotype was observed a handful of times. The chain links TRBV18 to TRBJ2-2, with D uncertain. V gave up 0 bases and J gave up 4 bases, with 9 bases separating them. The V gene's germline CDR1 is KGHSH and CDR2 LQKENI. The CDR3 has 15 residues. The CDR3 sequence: CASSPPTRLTGELFF. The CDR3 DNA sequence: TGTGCCAGCTCACCACCCACCCGTCTCACCGGGGAGCTGTTTTTT.

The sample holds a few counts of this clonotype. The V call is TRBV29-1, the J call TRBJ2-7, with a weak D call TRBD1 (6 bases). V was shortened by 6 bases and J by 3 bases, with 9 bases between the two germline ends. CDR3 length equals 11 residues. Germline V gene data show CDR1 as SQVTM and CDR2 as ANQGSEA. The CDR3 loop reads CSVAGDYEQYF. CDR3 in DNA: TGCAGCGTCGCAGGGGACTACGAGCAGTACTTC.

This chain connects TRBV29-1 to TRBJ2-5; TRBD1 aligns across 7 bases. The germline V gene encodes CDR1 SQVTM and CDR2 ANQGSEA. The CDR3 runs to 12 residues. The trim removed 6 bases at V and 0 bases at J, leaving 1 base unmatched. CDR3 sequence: CSVQGYQETQYF. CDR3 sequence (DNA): TGCAGCGTACAGGGGTACCAAGAGACCCAGTACTTC.

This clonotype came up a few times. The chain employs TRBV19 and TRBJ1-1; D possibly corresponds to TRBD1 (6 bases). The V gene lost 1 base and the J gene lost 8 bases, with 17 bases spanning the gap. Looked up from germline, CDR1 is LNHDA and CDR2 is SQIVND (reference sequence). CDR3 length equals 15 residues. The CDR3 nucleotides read TGTGCCAGTAGTATAGTTCCAGACAGGCCGAGGGAAGCTTTCTTT. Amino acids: CASSIVPDRPREAFF. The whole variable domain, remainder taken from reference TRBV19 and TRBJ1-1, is DGGITQSPKYLFRKEGQNVTLSCEQNLNHDAMYWYRQDPGQGLRLIYYSQIVNDFQKGDIAEGYSVSREKKESFPLTVTSAQKNPTAFYLCASSIVPDRPREAFFGQGTRLTVV.